This record concerns one TCR beta chain sequence. This clonotype was seen repeatedly, ten times or more. Its antigen remains unidentified. No much larger clonotype is one base removed from it; base qualities were not supplied. The TCR beta CDR3 regions were amplified from the RNA transcripts. The first round of RT-PCR for the TCR CDR3 was performed with the HTBI primer set and the Qiagen OneStep RT-PCR kit. The libraries were constructed in a second round of multiplex PCR and then size-selected and purified. Sequencing of the libraries was done on an Illumina HiSeq2000 using paired-end 100 bp reads. From the authors' description of their analysis: Raw data were processed with SOAPnuke, discarding reads with adapters, uncalled bases, mean Phred below 15, or no exact constant-primer or identifier match. COPE v1.2.5 was used to merge the high-quality paired reads, and each unique nucleotide sequence was defined as a clonotype. MiTCR v1.1 was used to align clonotypes to the IMGT TRBV, TRBD and TRBJ reference segments. Analysis was restricted to V-J combinations with a frequency above 0.0001, which covered roughly 99% of repertoires. The TCS score was defined as the ratio of F50 (clonal expansion) to E x V (chaos), calculated using BLOSUM62-based TCRdist between CDR3 peptides within each V-J. Welch's t-statistics and random forest reduced 500 to 550 V-J features to 13, which were used in a naive Bayes classifier (R e1071). The Morisita-Horn index was used to measure how similar the thyroid and blood repertoires were. The public sequencing data were trimmed at Q25 with fastp and processed into clonotypes with MiXCR by TCRdb, which kept only in-frame beta chains. When rows share a CDR3 protein, they turn into one entry using the most common DNA and genes. For this entry, the V and J calls and clone size follow TCRdb and not the study's own pipeline. In this sample the table shows around 610,000 distinct CDR3 sequences, over 12% of which occur a single time. The top ten constitute around 4.5% of the sample.

This record belongs to a study of T cells in Graves' hyperthyroidism and ophthalmopathy (dated by TCRdb to about 2019). Turning to the overall study: Peripheral blood was sampled at the time of initial diagnosis, prior to any treatment. Following sampling, methimazole starting at 30 mg daily was given to hyperthyroidism patients, and high-dose intravenous methylprednisolone was given to ophthalmopathy patients. TCR V-J signatures able to tell the groups apart were searched for in a discovery cohort of approximately 95 patients, of whom more than 40 had Graves' ophthalmopathy and roughly 57 had stable Graves' hyperthyroidism. Whether ophthalmopathy could be predicted prospectively was tested in an independent validation cohort made up of approximately 19 hyperthyroidism patients plus 17 patients who later progressed to ophthalmopathy. The roughly 94 discovery patients were randomly divided into training and test sets at a 7:3 ratio. According to the paper, TCR Vbeta CDR3 sequencing was carried out on about 140 peripheral blood samples, which came from 40 to 45 ophthalmopathy, approximately 72 hyperthyroidism and approximately 17 progressor patients. The study also compared thyroid tissue and blood T-cell repertoires from about six Graves' hyperthyroidism patients.

V loses 3 bases of germline sequence and J loses 3 bases, and the interval between the two ends is 9 bases. CDR1 is given as SQVTM and CDR2 as ANQGSEA, both from the germline V gene. The CDR3 goes from the cysteine to the phenylalanine over 12 residues. Solely the CDR3 DNA is kept, with 36 bases framed from the first base. Ophthalmopathy patients had moderately to severely active disease, with a Clinical Activity Score of 3 or more, a NOSPECS grade of 4 or more, and a disease duration of less than 3 months. Patients with uncontrolled infections, other autoimmune diseases, pregnancy or lactation were excluded. Clinical symptoms, serum thyroxine and TRAb, thyroid ultrasound, and orbital computed tomography formed the basis for the diagnoses. PBMCs were separated from about 10 ml of fresh peripheral blood using Ficoll-Paque density gradient centrifugation. Total RNA was extracted with Trizol reagent, and quality was checked on an Agilent 2100 Bioanalyzer.

Paper-wide results and their limitations: Blood samples also contained most of the expanded thyroid clonotypes (frequency above 0.001), which suggests that blood repertoires may reflect thyroid immune responses. Ophthalmopathy was separated from stable hyperthyroidism by a 13 V-J signature model, with approximately 85% sensitivity and about 81% specificity obtained in cross-validation and 80%/75% obtained in testing. During validation, the model predicted progression to ophthalmopathy a median of approximately 7 months ahead of onset, with around 71% sensitivity and around 73% specificity. No statistical method was used to fix the sample size in advance, and group allocation was not hidden from the investigators.

Sequenced sample: blood. The receptor comes from a woman aged 40 to 49 with Graves' ophthalmopathy. The sequence is built from TRBV29-1 and TRBJ2-7; no D gene is confidently identified. The DNA is TGCAGCGTTGAGACACCAGGCTACGAGCAGTACTTC. Translated, it reads CSVETPGYEQYF.